The subject of this entry is one T cell receptor (beta chain). Its specificity is not known. This sample is part of a study of cytomegalovirus exposure and HLA in healthy donors. Study-wide points: For most TCR sequences rarity was the rule, although some public TCRs occurred in many donors. HLA alleles were associated with fewer than 20,000 TCR beta sequences in a later analysis at 0.05 false discovery rate. No immune exposure information besides CMV serostatus was available. TCR beta chain V- and J-gene trimming was linked, in a later analysis, to a missense variant in DCLRE1C.

Vbeta (60) and Jbeta (13) primers were used in the PCR. The assay was immunoSEQ multiplex PCR, and TCRdb's table has in-frame clones only and misses some. This table has some 130,000 clones, around 76% appearing once. CDR1 is LNHDA and CDR2 is SQIVND in the germline V gene (reference sequence). With 6 bases clipped from V and 12 bases from J, the junction kept 5 bases outside the gene matches. The CDR3 has 11 residues. This clonotype originated in a male donor in good health and CMV-seronegative. This sequence joins TRBV19 and TRBJ1-1; 9 bases agree with TRBD1. Sample: PBMCs. CDR3 coding DNA: TGTGCCAGTAGGGGGACAGGGAGGTCTTTCTTT. As protein: CASRGTGRSFF.